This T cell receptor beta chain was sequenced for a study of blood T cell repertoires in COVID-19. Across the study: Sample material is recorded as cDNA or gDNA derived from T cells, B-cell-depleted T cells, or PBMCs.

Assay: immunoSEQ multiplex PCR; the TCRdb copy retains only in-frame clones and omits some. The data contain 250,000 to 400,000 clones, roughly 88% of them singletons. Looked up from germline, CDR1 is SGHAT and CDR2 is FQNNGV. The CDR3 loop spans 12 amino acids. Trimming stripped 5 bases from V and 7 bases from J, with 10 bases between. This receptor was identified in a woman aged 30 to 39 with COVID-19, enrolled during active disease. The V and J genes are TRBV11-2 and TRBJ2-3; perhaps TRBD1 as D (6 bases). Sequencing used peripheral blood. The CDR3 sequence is CASSEGGNTQYF. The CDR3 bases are TGTGCCAGCAGCGAAGGGGGTAATACGCAGTATTTT.